The present entry profiles one T cell receptor (beta chain) with its context. These data belong to a study of technical replicates of blood from several donors. TCRdb keeps only in-frame clones here, not all; method: immunoSEQ multiplex PCR. The table shows approximately 99,000 clones, with approximately 95% occurring only once. The CDR3 contains 17 residues. Germline V lookup: CDR1 KGHSH, CDR2 LQKENI. V dropped 6 bases and J dropped 4 bases, with 21 bases sitting between them. V usage is TRBV18 and J usage is TRBJ2-2; weak D call: TRBD1 (6 bases). Sequenced input: T cells isolated from PBMCs. This sequence was found in a human donor in good health. Here the CDR3 reads CASSLLRDTTTTGELFF. The CDR3 nucleotides read TGTGCCAGCTCTTTACTCCGGGACACAACCACCACCGGGGAGCTGTTTTTT.